Below, 31 T cell receptor beta chains from the same sample are listed, as sequenced in a study of T cells in Graves' hyperthyroidism and ophthalmopathy. RNA transcripts were the template for amplifying TCR beta CDR3 regions. When the TCR CDR3 underwent first-round RT-PCR, the HTBI primer set was used. A single record per CDR3 protein comes from TCRdb applying MiXCR to the multiplex PCR reads. Altogether about 350,000 distinct CDR3 sequences are present, about 15% being singletons, with the ten largest covering around 24%. The sequencing input was blood. The receptors shown here come from a woman aged 30 to 39 with Graves' hyperthyroidism.

This clonotype occurred a few times. This chain uses TRBV20-1 with TRBJ2-1; no reliable D call. V was cut by 2 bases and J by 8 bases, with 7 bases left in between. From germline, CDR1 is DFQATT and CDR2 SNEGSKA (reference sequence). The CDR3 sequence is 11 residues long. CDR3 coding DNA: TGCAGTGCTAGACGTGTCGATGAGCAGTTCTTC. As protein: CSARRVDEQFF.

The rearrangement joins TRBV20-1 to TRBJ2-3; D call uncertain. Trimming cost V 6 bases and J 8 bases, with 12 bases left between them. Germline assignment: CDR1 DFQATT and CDR2 SNEGSKA (reference sequence). This CDR3 has 11 amino acids. The chain's CDR3 is CSATTTSTQYF. The CDR3 DNA sequence: TGCAGTGCCACCACTACGAGTACGCAGTATTTT.

This clonotype showed up just a few times. The V and J genes are TRBV7-2 and TRBJ2-5, with D uncertain. CDR1 SGHTA and CDR2 FQGNSA come from the germline V gene. This CDR3 spans 12 amino acids. V dropped 5 bases and J dropped 14 bases, with 18 bases sitting between them. The CDR3 is CASSPPVVGAYF. CDR3 DNA sequence: TGTGCCAGCAGCCCTCCCGTTGTAGGAGCCTACTTC.

This chain links TRBV20-1 with TRBJ2-3; D ambiguous. The CDR3 consists of 13 residues. Per germline, CDR1 DFQATT and CDR2 SNEGSKA (reference sequence). V gave up 6 bases and J gave up 4 bases, with 14 bases separating them. The CDR3 loop is CSALPDSADTQYF. The CDR3, as DNA: TGCAGTGCCCTCCCTGATTCCGCAGATACGCAGTATTTT.

Many counts were recorded for this clonotype. This sequence joins TRBV12-3 or TRBV12-4 and TRBJ2-5; D may be TRBD2 (6 bases). The CDR3 has 14 residues. V lost 3 bases and J lost 5, with 13 bases in between. The CDR3, as DNA: TGTGCCAGCAGTTTTTACGGGAGTAGTGAGACCCAGTACTTC. Protein sequence: CASSFYGSSETQYF.

This clonotype appeared a few times. The V gene is TRBV18, the J gene TRBJ2-1, with unresolved D. The V gene lost 4 bases and the J gene lost 4 bases, with 11 bases spanning the gap. Germline V gives CDR1 KGHSH, CDR2 LQKENI. The CDR3 has 14 amino acids. The CDR3 loop is CASSRDQLYNEQFF. DNA for the CDR3: TGTGCCAGCTCACGTGACCAGCTTTACAATGAGCAGTTCTTC.

This clonotype was seen more than once but under ten times. The rearrangement uses TRBV20-1 and TRBJ1-5; D possibly corresponds to TRBD1 (5 bases). The CDR3 spans 15 residues. Germline CDR1 is DFQATT and CDR2 is SNEGSKA (reference sequence). Between the trimmed V and J ends, which lost 6 bases and 1 base, there was a span of 16 bases. In DNA, the CDR3 is TGCAGTGCCGGAATGACAGCATTGAGCAATCAGCCCCAGCATTTT. Translation: CSAGMTALSNQPQHF.

This clonotype showed up just a few times. The V and J genes are TRBV19 and TRBJ1-2; D is ambiguous. This CDR3 region has 12 residues. V lost 4 bases to trimming and J lost 1 base, with 4 bases between them. Germline values: CDR1 LNHDA, CDR2 SQIVND (reference sequence). The CDR3 DNA is TGTGCCAGTAGTAAGCGTAACTATGGCTACACCTTC. Translation gives CASSKRNYGYTF.

This clonotype was seen repeatedly, ten times or more. The chain joins TRBV25-1 to TRBJ2-3; D remains unclear. With 2 bases removed from V and 10 bases from J, the gap between germline ends came to 28 bases. Germline CDR1 reads MGHDK; CDR2 reads SYGVNS. This CDR3 has 18 amino acids. CDR3 sequence (DNA): TGTGCCAGCAGTGAACCTTCGGTAGGGCTTGGCGGCGCCCTAGCGCAGTATTTT. Translated: CASSEPSVGLGGALAQYF.

The V call is TRBV7-9, the J call TRBJ2-3, with 12 bases matching TRBD2. This CDR3 has 19 residues. Unmatched junction bases numbered 12, after V lost 2 bases and J lost 3 bases. CDR1 is SEHNR, CDR2 FQNEAQ, per germline (reference sequence). In DNA form, the CDR3 reads TGTGCCAGCAGCTTAAACGTGCTAGCGGGGGGGTCGTGTACAGATACGCAGTATTTT. Its translation: CASSLNVLAGGSCTDTQYF.

This clonotype was seen ten or more times. This sequence joins TRBV7-2 and TRBJ2-7; tentatively, D is TRBD1 (5 bases). Germline CDR1 SGHTA, CDR2 FQGNSA. This CDR3 has 13 residues. V was cut by 6 bases and J by 3 bases, with 12 bases left in between. CDR3 coding DNA: TGTGCCAGCAGTTTCAACACAGGCTACGAGCAGTACTTC. Its translation: CASSFNTGYEQYF.

This clonotype was found many times. The chain combines TRBV6-1 with TRBJ2-5; D is undetermined. From germline, CDR1 is MNHNS and CDR2 SASEGT. This CDR3 is 14 amino acids long. V lost 6 bases and J lost 3, with 14 bases in between. The CDR3 here is CASSSYTGEETQYF. The CDR3 region has the DNA TGTGCCAGCAGCTCATATACGGGCGAAGAGACCCAGTACTTC.

The sample holds many counts of this clonotype. The chain couples TRBV28 to TRBJ1-1; maybe TRBD1 (5 bases). The V gene's germline CDR1 is MDHEN and CDR2 SYDVKM. CDR3 length: 14 amino acids. Trimming took off 8 bases at V and 1 base at J, with 14 bases between the two ends. CDR3 loop: CASFLGGGNTEAFF. CDR3 nucleotide sequence: TGTGCCAGCTTTCTCGGGGGAGGGAACACTGAAGCTTTCTTT.

This clonotype was observed a handful of times. This rearrangement joins TRBV27 to TRBJ2-3; the match to TRBD2 covers 8 bases. CDR1 MNHEY and CDR2 SMNVEV come from the germline V gene (reference sequence). This CDR3 comprises 15 residues. Germline trimming cut 3 bases from V and 4 bases from J; bases unmatched to any gene: 6. The CDR3 spells CASSFGTRTADTQYF. DNA of the CDR3: TGTGCCAGCAGTTTCGGGACTAGGACTGCAGATACGCAGTATTTT.

The sample holds a few counts of this clonotype. The chain employs TRBV5-1 and TRBJ2-5; TRBD2 is a possible D gene (5 bases). The CDR3 contains 14 residues. Germline V CDR1 and CDR2: SGHRS, YFSETQ. Trimming took 0 bases from V and 4 from J, leaving 10 bases between them. In nucleotides, the CDR3 is TGCGCCAGCAGCTTGGCTCGACGGGGAGAGACCCAGTACTTC. Its translation: CASSLARRGETQYF.

This clonotype was seen many times. V gene TRBV12-3 or TRBV12-4 combines with J gene TRBJ1-1, with D maybe TRBD1 (6 bases). CDR3 length: 10 residues. Trimming cost V 5 bases and J 8 bases, with 6 bases left between them. CDR3 amino acids: CASSGTEAFF. The CDR3 coding sequence is TGTGCCAGCAGTGGGACAGAAGCTTTCTTT.

This chain connects TRBV19 to TRBJ2-3; D call uncertain. This CDR3 region has 17 residues. Trimming cost V 4 bases and J 1 base, with 18 bases left between them. The V gene's germline CDR1 is LNHDA and CDR2 SQIVND (reference sequence). CDR3 sequence: CASSTVESALGTDTQYF. CDR3 nucleotides: TGTGCCAGTAGTACGGTGGAGTCCGCGTTAGGCACAGATACGCAGTATTTT.

This clonotype was detected a few times. The chain recombines TRBV7-2 with TRBJ2-3; maybe TRBD2 (6 bases). V lost 1 base, J lost 3 bases, and 17 bases lay in between. CDR3 length: 17 amino acids. From germline, CDR1 is SGHTA and CDR2 FQGNSA. CDR3 coding DNA: TGTGCCAGCAGCTTAGATTGGGTCGGGAGTTCAACAGATACGCAGTATTTT. Protein: CASSLDWVGSSTDTQYF.

In this sample, this clonotype turned up a few times. J is TRBJ2-7 and V is TRBV10-1; 10 bases are shared with TRBD2. The J segment lost 2 bases and the V segment lost 5 bases, leaving 9 bases of the junction unmatched. Germline V gene data show CDR1 as WNHNN and CDR2 as SYGVQD (reference sequence). CDR3 length equals 16 residues. CDR3 nucleotides: TGCGCCAGCAGTTCTAGCGGGAGCTGGTCTACCTACGAGCAGTACTTC. Its translation is CASSSSGSWSTYEQYF.

Many counts were recorded for this clonotype. This chain connects TRBV11-2 to TRBJ2-1, with 8 bases matching TRBD2. Germline CDR1 and CDR2: SGHAT and FQNNGV. This CDR3 spans 14 amino acids. V lost 7 bases to trimming and J lost 10 bases; unmatched junction nucleotides: 12. CDR3 nucleotides: TGTGCCAGCATTTCGCTACGGGAGGGTGGCGAGCAGTTCTTC. It codes for CASISLREGGEQFF. The variable domain in full, completed from reference TRBV11-2 and TRBJ2-1, reads EAGVAQSPRYKIIEKRQSVAFWCNPISGHATLYWYQQILGQGPKLLIQFQNNGVVDDSQLPKDRFSAERLKGVDSTLKIQPAKLEDSAVYLCASISLREGGEQFFGPGTRLTVL.

This clonotype was detected only a few times. The chain has TRBV12-3 or TRBV12-4 and TRBJ2-7; maybe TRBD2 (6 bases). This CDR3 spans 15 amino acids. The ends were cut back, 6 bases at V and 6 bases at J, with 21 bases in the middle. CDR3 region: CASSFLFGGSGEQYF. CDR3 DNA sequence: TGTGCCAGCAGCTTCTTATTTGGGGGGAGCGGCGAGCAGTACTTC.

This clonotype was detected many times. The chain carries TRBV2 and TRBJ2-7; 9 positions match TRBD2. The CDR3 covers 13 residues. Germline V gene data show CDR1 as SNHLY and CDR2 as FYNNEI. Trimming removed 7 bases from V and 5 bases from J; junction bases left unmatched: 6. In DNA, the CDR3 is TGTGCCAGCAACGGACTAGCGAGCCACGAGCAGTACTTC. As protein: CASNGLASHEQYF.

This clonotype appeared a few times. The DNA for the CDR3 is TGCAGCCCCACATGGGACTTACCGACTCCCAAGTCCTACGAGCAGTACTTC. Encoded protein: CSPTWDLPTPKSYEQYF. The V call is TRBV29-1, the J call TRBJ2-7, with a possible D match to TRBD2 (6 bases). The CDR3 totals 17 residues. With 8 bases removed from V and 1 base from J, the gap between germline ends came to 27 bases. Germline V gives CDR1 SQVTM, CDR2 ANQGSEA.

V usage is TRBV30 and J usage is TRBJ2-5; D remains ambiguous. V was cut by 3 bases and J by 5 bases, with 10 bases left in between. CDR1 and CDR2 (germline): GTSNPN, SVGIG (reference sequence). CDR3 size: 12 residues. CDR3 coding DNA: TGTGCCTGGAGACTTGGGGATGAGACCCAGTACTTC. Translating gives CAWRLGDETQYF.

Written as DNA, the CDR3 is TGTGCCAGCAGTAGGGACTTCAGGGGTGAGCAGTTCTTC. This translates into CASSRDFRGEQFF. This chain links TRBV6-1 with TRBJ2-1, with D possibly called TRBD1 or TRBD2 (6 bases each). There are 13 residues in the CDR3. The germline V gene encodes CDR1 MNHNS and CDR2 SASEGT. V was trimmed by 5 bases and J by 9 bases, leaving 14 bases between them.

This clonotype was recorded a few times. The chain recombines TRBV9 with TRBJ2-1; D not resolved. The CDR3 consists of 14 residues. Germline-derived CDR1 and CDR2 are SGDLS and YYNGEE. Trimming took off 0 bases at V and 8 bases at J, with 12 bases between the two ends. The CDR3 region has the DNA TGTGCCAGCAGCGTAGCTCTTTGGGGTGATGAGCAGTTCTTC. Translating gives CASSVALWGDEQFF.

This clonotype appeared a few times. The gene calls are TRBV29-1 and TRBJ2-3, with D uncertain. Germline-derived CDR1 and CDR2 are SQVTM and ANQGSEA. This CDR3 comprises 18 residues. The V end lost 3 bases, the J end lost 0 bases, and 22 bases lay between the germline ends. DNA for the CDR3: TGCAGCGTTGATCCTGACCTACCCATTCTCCCTAGCACAGATACGCAGTATTTT. Translation: CSVDPDLPILPSTDTQYF.

This clonotype was recorded a few times. V is TRBV25-1 and J is TRBJ2-2, with 9 bases that match TRBD2. Unmatched junction bases numbered 16, after V lost 7 bases and J lost 7 bases. The germline CDR1 and CDR2 sequences are MGHDK and SYGVNS. This CDR3 has 17 residues. The CDR3 here is CASMPGGASGMGGELFF. CDR3 DNA sequence: TGTGCCAGCATGCCCGGGGGGGCTAGCGGGATGGGCGGGGAGCTGTTTTTT.

This clonotype was seen a handful of times. The chain is built from TRBV4-2 and TRBJ2-7; the match to TRBD2 covers 10 bases. Trimming at V came to 3 bases and at J to 5 bases, leaving 13 bases not matched to a gene. This CDR3 has 17 amino acids. The germline V gene encodes CDR1 LGHNA and CDR2 YNFKEQ. As DNA, the CDR3 is TGTGCCAGCAGCCATACCCTAGCGGGAGAGTTGAGGCACGAGCAGTACTTC. Protein sequence: CASSHTLAGELRHEQYF.

The chain employs TRBV7-2 and TRBJ1-6, with D maybe TRBD1 (5 bases). Looked up from germline, CDR1 is SGHTA and CDR2 is FQGNSA. The CDR3 is 15 residues long. V lost 2 bases and J lost 7, with 12 bases in between. CDR3 sequence: CASSLQGPTNSPLHF. In DNA form, the CDR3 reads TGTGCCAGCAGCTTACAGGGACCGACGAATTCACCCCTCCACTTT.

This clonotype was picked up many times. This chain links TRBV11-2 with TRBJ1-2, with a weak D call TRBD1 (5 bases). V lost 1 base to trimming and J lost 4 bases, with 13 bases between them. The germline CDR1 and CDR2 sequences are SGHAT and FQNNGV. There are 15 residues in the CDR3. CDR3 protein: CASSLGSGGTYGYTF. CDR3 in DNA: TGTGCCAGCAGCTTAGGCTCAGGCGGGACCTATGGCTACACCTTC. The full variable domain, completed using reference TRBV11-2 and TRBJ1-2, is EAGVAQSPRYKIIEKRQSVAFWCNPISGHATLYWYQQILGQGPKLLIQFQNNGVVDDSQLPKDRFSAERLKGVDSTLKIQPAKLEDSAVYLCASSLGSGGTYGYTFGSGTRLTVV.